This paragraph reports one T cell receptor beta chain. This clonotype was seen a few times. No cognate antigen has been identified for it. No base qualities exist here, and no much larger clone lies one base off it. Systemically healthy Caucasian individuals from Russia, around 39 in total and aged about 6 to 95 years, were included as donors. Each donor gave 9 to 10 milliliters of peripheral blood, collected into EDTA-treated Vacutainer tubes. Ficoll-Paque density-gradient centrifugation was used to isolate PBMCs, with at least 6.5 million per sample. Trizol reagent was used to extract total RNA from the PBMCs, yielding at least 6 micrograms per sample. The percentages of naive CD45RAhigh/CD27high T cells were determined by flow cytometry on a PBMC aliquot from every donor. These data are taken from a study of blood T cells in healthy people across ages (dated by TCRdb to the mid-2010s). Regarding the complete study: In model experiments, template switching captured roughly one uniquely barcoded TCR beta cDNA molecule for every two T cells. Four age groups were formed from the donors: young (average roughly 16 years), middle-aged (approximately 41), aged (approximately 60) and long-lived (82). Two additional independent replicas of 1 million unique cDNA reads from the same blood draw were analyzed for two donors (one aged 18 to 29 and one aged 80 or older). To track age-related changes in TCR beta repertoire diversity, the study relied on deep sequencing normalized with unique cDNA molecular identifiers. Overall study results and their limits: The long-lived group showed more naive CD4+ T cells, fewer expanded clones and increased TCR diversity than the aged group, suggesting age selection. Estimates of total diversity based on one million sequenced T cells were considered lower bounds and underestimates. There was a strong correlation between observed TCR beta diversity and the percentage of naive T cells measured by flow cytometry. Donor CMV infection status was unknown, potentially confounding age-related changes in expanded clonotypes. Observed TCR beta diversity per million T cells fell roughly linearly with age, and a significant reduction was already apparent by age around 44. Conclusive comparison of naive and antigen-experienced compartments was prevented by the profiling of bulk unsorted PBMCs.

Libraries came from 5' RACE. Sequencing took place on an Illumina HiSeq 2500. The second PCR ran for roughly 6 to 11 cycles and used a J-beta primer mix along with a sample-barcoded 5' primer. A unique molecular identifier was introduced onto each TCR beta cDNA molecule by a template-switch 5' adaptor carrying 12 random nucleotides. At least 2.5 million CDR3-containing paired-end reads were obtained from each sample. The Mint cDNA synthesis kit, primed by a TRBC-specific oligonucleotide, was used to synthesize first-strand cDNA from all RNA. All cDNA was treated with uracil-DNA glycosylase and then went through a first 18-cycle PCR with the universal primers M1SS and BC2_uni_R. From the authors' description of their analysis: Each sample was normalized by randomly selecting 1 million high-quality reads, each carrying a distinct molecular identifier. Reads sharing molecular identifiers were discarded rather than binned into consensus sequences. CDR3 identification, clonotype clustering and error correction used MiTCR with a Q25 quality threshold and the strictest error-elimination algorithm. A nonparametric unseen species model using Euler transformation provided a lower-bound estimate of total TCR beta diversity. TCRdb reprocessed the public reads (quality trimming at Q25 with fastp, clone calling with MiXCR) and kept in-frame beta chains. For every CDR3 protein sequence, its rows merge into one entry that carries the most common genes and DNA. The authors' filters were not applied to this entry. The sample table lists nearly 800,000 distinct CDR3 sequences, around a quarter of them with a count of one. The ten biggest clones cover more than 3% of the sample.

From the cysteine through the phenylalanine, the CDR3 covers 14 amino acids. Only the CDR3 portion is preserved as DNA: 42 bases, with reading frame beginning at the first base. The germline V gene (reference sequence) sets CDR1 to SEHNR and CDR2 to FQNEAQ. This sample also appeared in a second study, on T cells of mothers and their children. Taken from the second paper: The donors were nine systemically healthy Caucasian individuals, made up of three mothers and their six children. cDNA synthesis used all of the extracted RNA, with around 1.5 ug of RNA in each 15 ul reaction. In the second PCR, the M1S primer added sample barcodes and 2-4 random nucleotides. Each mother yielded over 8.5 million TCR beta CDR3 reads and each child 2.5 million to 3 million reads. Thymic selection shapes the output of TCR recombination in a similar way in related and unrelated pairs, and inherited differences have a minor effect. Related mother-child pairs always showed normalized repertoire overlap that was slightly higher than in unrelated mother-child pairs, though the difference was never significant. Persistent microchimeric T cell clones were not detected, at a sensitivity of 85 to 100 clones per million clonotypes. The study used deep NGS to compare TCR beta repertoires of mothers and children, seeking features distinguishing related mother-child pairs from unrelated individuals. On average, the children were 11 +/- 4 years old, while the mothers were 40 +/- 4 years old. Libraries were sequenced on Illumina HiSeq 2000 with 100+100 nt paired-end reads after adapter ligation with NEBNext reagents. To avoid cross-contamination, the mother libraries and the child libraries were prepared a month apart and sequenced in separate runs. For each donor, somewhere between about 450,000 and 2,000,000 distinct TCR beta clonotypes were identified. Naive TCR beta clonotypes were estimated from low-frequency clonotypes matched to each donor's FACS-determined naive share, without sorting.

Sequenced: blood. This TCR was recovered from a boy between 10 and 17 years old in good health. This sequence uses TRBV7-9 and TRBJ2-5; a confident D gene designation cannot be given. The J call could be wrong; TRBJ2-7 is a better fit for the DNA end. In nucleotide form, the sequence is TGTGCCAGCAGCCCACTCGAAAGACTTTACGAGCAGTACTTC. Its amino acids are CASSPLERLYEQYF.